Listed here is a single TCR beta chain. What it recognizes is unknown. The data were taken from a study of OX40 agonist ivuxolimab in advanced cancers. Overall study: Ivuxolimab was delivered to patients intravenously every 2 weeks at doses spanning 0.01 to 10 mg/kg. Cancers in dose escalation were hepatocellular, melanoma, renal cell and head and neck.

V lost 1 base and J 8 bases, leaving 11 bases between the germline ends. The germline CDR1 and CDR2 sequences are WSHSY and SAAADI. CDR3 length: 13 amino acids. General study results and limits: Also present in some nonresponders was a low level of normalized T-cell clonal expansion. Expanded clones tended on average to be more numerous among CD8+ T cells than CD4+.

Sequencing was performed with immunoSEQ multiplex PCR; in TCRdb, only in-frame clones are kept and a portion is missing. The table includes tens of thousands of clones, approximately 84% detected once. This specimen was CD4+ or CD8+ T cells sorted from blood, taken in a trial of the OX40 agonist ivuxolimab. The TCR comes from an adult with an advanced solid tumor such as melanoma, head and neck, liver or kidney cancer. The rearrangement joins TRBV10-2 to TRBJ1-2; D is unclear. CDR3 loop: CASSEFGVGGYTF. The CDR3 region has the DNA TGCGCCAGCAGTGAGTTCGGGGTAGGAGGCTACACCTTC.